The 5 T cell receptor beta chains given below trace back to one sample, sequenced in a study of T cell repertoires in cytomegalovirus infection. A single record per CDR3 protein comes from TCRdb applying MiXCR to the reads. The repertoire holds about 900,000 distinct CDR3 sequences, with roughly 30% as singletons. Their antigens remain unidentified. The sample was cultured CD8+ T cells from PBMCs, taken from culture after CMV antigen stimulation. These receptors were taken from a human donor in good health (CMV status not recorded). Some clones in this sample may be carry-over from other donors' samples.

The chain's CDR3 is CASSPRDLYNSPLHF. The CDR3 DNA sequence: TGTGCCAGCAGCCCAAGGGACCTCTATAATTCACCCCTCCACTTT. The V and J genes are TRBV7-9 and TRBJ1-6; possibly TRBD1 for D (5 bases). Germline assignment: CDR1 SEHNR and CDR2 FQNEAQ (reference sequence). The CDR3 totals 15 residues. Trimming took 5 bases from V and 3 from J, leaving 11 bases between them.

The CDR3 DNA is TGTGCCAGCAGCTTCGTTACAGGGGAAAGAGGTGGCTACACCTTC. The encoded protein is CASSFVTGERGGYTF. The chain has TRBV5-8 and TRBJ1-2; TRBD1 aligns across 7 bases. V shed 2 bases, J shed 7 bases, and the junction held 11 bases outside the gene matches. The CDR3 consists of 15 residues. Germline V gives CDR1 SGHTS, CDR2 YDEGEE.

This sequence joins TRBV29-1 and TRBJ1-1; 8 bases align to TRBD1. The V gene end was trimmed by 7 bases and the J gene end by 6 bases; junction bases not matched to a gene: 10. CDR1 is SQVTM and CDR2 is ANQGSEA in the germline V gene. This CDR3 spans 13 amino acids. The CDR3 loop is CSAGTGGSAEAFF. For the CDR3, the DNA is TGCAGCGCGGGGACAGGCGGGAGCGCTGAAGCTTTCTTT.

This clonotype was recorded many times. This chain joins TRBV12-3 or TRBV12-4 and TRBJ1-4, with D uncertain. This CDR3 spans 11 amino acids. V was clipped by 3 bases and J by 7 bases, with 3 bases between them. CDR3 DNA sequence: TGTGCCAGCAGTTTCGGTGAAAAACTGTTTTTT. Protein sequence: CASSFGEKLFF.

The J gene is TRBJ2-4, the V gene TRBV6-1; weak D call: TRBD2 (7 bases). CDR3 length: 15 residues. From germline, CDR1 is MNHNS and CDR2 SASEGT. Trimming shortened V by 5 bases and J by 3 bases, and 14 bases separated the two germline ends. In DNA form, the CDR3 reads TGTGCCAGCAGTCCCACGGGGGGACACAAAAACATTCAGTACTTC. As protein: CASSPTGGHKNIQYF.